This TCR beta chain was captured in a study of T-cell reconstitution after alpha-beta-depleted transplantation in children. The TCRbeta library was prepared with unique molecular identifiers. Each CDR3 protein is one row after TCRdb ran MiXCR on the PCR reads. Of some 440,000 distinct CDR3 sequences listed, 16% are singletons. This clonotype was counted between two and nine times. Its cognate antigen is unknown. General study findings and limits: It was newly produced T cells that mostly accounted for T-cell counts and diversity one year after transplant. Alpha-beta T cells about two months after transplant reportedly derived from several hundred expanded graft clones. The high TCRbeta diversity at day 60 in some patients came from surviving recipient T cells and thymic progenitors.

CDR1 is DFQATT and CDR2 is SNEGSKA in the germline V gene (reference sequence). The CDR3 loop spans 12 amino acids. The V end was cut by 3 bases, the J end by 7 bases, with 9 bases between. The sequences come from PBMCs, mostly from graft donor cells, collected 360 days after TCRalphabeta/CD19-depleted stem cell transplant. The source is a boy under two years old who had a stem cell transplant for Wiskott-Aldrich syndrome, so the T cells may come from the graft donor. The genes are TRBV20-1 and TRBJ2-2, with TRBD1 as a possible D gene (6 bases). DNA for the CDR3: TGCAGTGCTAGCAGGGGCGGCGGGGAGCTGTTTTTT. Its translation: CSASRGGGELFF.